The 23 T cell receptor beta chains presented below share a single source sample, sequenced in a study of blood T cell repertoires in COVID-19. Here immunoSEQ multiplex PCR was the method, and the copy in TCRdb shows in-frame clones only, minus some. The repertoire holds around 250,000 clones, with 85% to 90% as singletons. The sequenced sample consisted of PBMCs or T cells enriched from blood (not recorded which). These receptors came from a man aged 18 to 30 who had recovered from COVID-19.

A word on this clone: Other DNA sequences of this sample code for an identical CDR3. The chain employs TRBV5-1 and TRBJ1-3; 10 bases map to TRBD1. The J segment lost 2 bases and the V segment lost 0 bases, leaving 2 bases of the junction unmatched. Germline V gives CDR1 SGHRS, CDR2 YFSETQ. The CDR3 is 16 residues long. The CDR3 here is CASSLVGQGAGNTIYF. The CDR3 DNA reads TGCGCCAGCAGCTTGGTTGGACAGGGGGCTGGAAACACCATATATTTT.

The J gene is TRBJ1-4, the V gene TRBV20-1; TRBD1 matches at 7 bases. The trim removed 3 bases at V and 5 bases at J, leaving 6 bases unmatched. CDR3 length equals 14 residues. In germline, CDR1 is DFQATT, CDR2 SNEGSKA (reference sequence). This CDR3 reads CSASSRQGNEKLFF. The CDR3, as DNA: TGCAGTGCTAGTTCCCGACAGGGCAATGAAAAACTGTTTTTT.

The chain couples TRBV30 to TRBJ2-1; TRBD2 is a possible D gene (6 bases). Trimming cost V 0 bases and J 10 bases, with 22 bases left between them. CDR3 size: 16 residues. In germline, CDR1 is GTSNPN, CDR2 SVGIG (reference sequence). This CDR3 is CAWSVGSSGLWREQFF. The CDR3 bases are TGTGCCTGGAGTGTAGGAAGTAGCGGTCTTTGGAGGGAGCAGTTCTTC.

The chain links TRBV11-3 to TRBJ2-1; TRBD2 matches at 9 bases. The CDR3 extends over 15 amino acids. The V gene end was trimmed by 5 bases and the J gene end by 4 bases; junction bases not matched to a gene: 6. Germline V gene sequence: CDR1 SGHNT, CDR2 YENEEA. The CDR3 sequence: CASSPGTSPYNEQFF. The CDR3 bases are TGTGCCAGCAGCCCCGGGACTAGCCCTTACAATGAGCAGTTCTTC.

The rearrangement links TRBV6-1 to TRBJ2-7; 8 nucleotides align to TRBD1. V gave up 3 bases and J gave up 2 bases; unmatched junction bases: 15. The CDR3 spans 18 residues. Germline loops: CDR1 MNHNS, CDR2 SASEGT. In DNA, the CDR3 is TGTGCCAGCAGTGAGCCCCCGAGGACAGGGTCAAGTCCCTACGAGCAGTACTTC. It specifies CASSEPPRTGSSPYEQYF.

This chain joins TRBV4-1 and TRBJ1-4; D is possibly TRBD1 (5 bases). Germline CDR1 MGHRA, CDR2 YSYEKL. The CDR3 runs to 15 residues. V dropped 4 bases and J dropped 8 bases, with 17 bases sitting between them. The CDR3 DNA reads TGCGCCAGCAGCCTCGTCGAAGGGGAAGGCGAAAAACTGTTTTTT. Protein: CASSLVEGEGEKLFF.

J is TRBJ2-5 and V is TRBV5-1, with a weak D call TRBD2 (7 bases). The CDR3 totals 15 residues. The germline V gene encodes CDR1 SGHRS and CDR2 YFSETQ. V was shortened by 4 bases and J by 5 bases, with 18 bases between the two germline ends. In nucleotides, the CDR3 is TGCGCCAGCAGCGTCCGGGGGGCCGGGTTGGAGACCCAGTACTTC. Translation: CASSVRGAGLETQYF.

This chain joins TRBV9 and TRBJ2-3; TRBD2 matches 7 bases. The CDR3 spans 16 residues. From germline, CDR1 is SGDLS and CDR2 YYNGEE. The J segment lost 3 bases and the V segment lost 0 bases, leaving 7 bases of the junction unmatched. The chain's CDR3 is CASSVGEAGDTDTQYF. The CDR3, as DNA: TGTGCCAGCAGCGTAGGGGAGGCGGGAGATACAGATACGCAGTATTTT.

The rearrangement uses TRBV9 and TRBJ2-3; D is possibly TRBD2 (6 bases). The germline V gene has CDR1 SGDLS and CDR2 YYNGEE. The length of the CDR3 is 15 residues. Trimming stripped 0 bases from V and 4 bases from J, with 12 bases between. The CDR3 DNA is TGTGCCAGCAGCGTAGCGGGACTCCCCCCAGATACGCAGTATTTT. It codes for CASSVAGLPPDTQYF.

The chain joins TRBV4-2 to TRBJ1-1; D uncertain. Germline-derived CDR1 and CDR2 are LGHNA and YNFKEQ. Trimming removed 5 bases at V and 1 base at J, with 11 bases between. This CDR3 has 14 amino acids. The CDR3, as DNA: TGTGCCAGCAGCTCCAATCCAGAGAACACTGAAGCTTTCTTT. Its translation: CASSSNPENTEAFF.

The V gene is TRBV6-1, the J gene TRBJ2-1, with a possible D match to TRBD2 (6 bases). Germline CDR1 reads MNHNS; CDR2 reads SASEGT. The CDR3 is made up of 14 amino acids. The V end was cut by 3 bases, the J end by 2 bases, with 8 bases between. The DNA of the CDR3 is TGTGCCAGCAGTGAGGGGGGACCCTACAATGAGCAGTTCTTC. It yields the protein CASSEGGPYNEQFF.

The CDR3 protein is CASSSRGDSYEQYF. CDR3 sequence (DNA): TGTGCCAGCAGCTCCAGGGGGGACTCCTACGAGCAGTACTTC. The chain combines TRBV5-4 with TRBJ2-7; tentative D call: TRBD1 (7 bases). With 3 bases removed from V and 0 bases from J, the gap between germline ends came to 10 bases. Germline V gene lookup returns CDR1 SGHNT and CDR2 YYREEE (reference sequence). This CDR3 has 14 amino acids.

The rearrangement uses TRBV27 and TRBJ2-5; 7 bases align to TRBD2. The CDR3 has 15 amino acids. The J segment lost 5 bases and the V segment lost 0 bases, leaving 6 bases of the junction unmatched. CDR1 MNHEY and CDR2 SMNVEV come from the germline V gene (reference sequence). Here the CDR3 DNA reads TGTGCCAGCAGTTTATCTCGGGGGGTGATGGAGACCCAGTACTTC. Amino acid sequence: CASSLSRGVMETQYF.

The V gene is TRBV10-3, the J gene TRBJ1-4, with D possibly TRBD1 on 5 matching bases. Per the germline V gene, CDR1 is ENHRY and CDR2 is SYGVKD. V lost 4 bases to trimming and J lost 4 bases, with 10 bases between them. This CDR3 has 14 residues. The CDR3 coding sequence is TGTGCCATCAGTGGGCGACAGAGTAATGAAAAACTGTTTTTT. Residues: CAISGRQSNEKLFF.

This sequence joins TRBV19 and TRBJ2-2; TRBD1 might be the D (5 bases). Trimming cost V 9 bases and J 3 bases, with 11 bases left between them. CDR1 is LNHDA, CDR2 SQIVND, per germline (reference sequence). This CDR3 spans 13 amino acids. CDR3 in amino acids: CASRDRDTGELFF. CDR3 DNA: TGTGCCAGCAGAGACAGAGACACCGGGGAGCTGTTTTTT.

J is TRBJ2-5 and V is TRBV6-1, with TRBD1 identical over 7 bases. The length of the CDR3 is 15 residues. Losses at the gene ends were 0 bases for V and 3 bases for J; bases not matched to a gene: 4. CDR1 and CDR2 (germline): MNHNS, SASEGT. The DNA of the CDR3 is TGTGCCAGCAGTGAAGCGTCAGGGGGAAAAGAGACCCAGTACTTC. Amino acid sequence: CASSEASGGKETQYF.

The V call is TRBV19, the J call TRBJ1-6; the match to TRBD1 covers 8 bases. After removal of 5 bases from V and 7 bases from J, the junction contained 4 bases not matched to a gene. The CDR3 covers 14 residues. In germline, CDR1 is LNHDA, CDR2 SQIVND (reference sequence). DNA of the CDR3: TGTGCCAGTAGTCACGGACAGGGAAATTCACCCCTCCACTTT. Amino acids: CASSHGQGNSPLHF.

The CDR3 reads CASSLYGELFF. The CDR3 nucleotides read TGTGCCAGCAGCTTATATGGGGAGCTGTTTTTT. This chain connects TRBV13 to TRBJ2-2; unclear D gene. This CDR3 comprises 11 residues. Per the germline V gene, CDR1 is PRHDT and CDR2 is FYEKMQ (reference sequence). Trimming cost V 2 bases and J 8 bases, with 3 bases left between them. Together with reference TRBV13 and TRBJ2-2, the CDR3 gives the full variable domain: AAGVIQSPRHLIKEKRETATLKCYPIPRHDTVYWYQQGPGQDPQFLISFYEKMQSDKGSIPDRFSAQQFSDYHSELNMSSLELGDSALYFCASSLYGELFFGEGSRLTVL.

This chain connects TRBV5-6 to TRBJ1-3; D not certain. This CDR3 has 15 amino acids. CDR1 and CDR2 from the germline V gene are SGHDT and YYEEEE. Trimming took off 1 base at V and 0 bases at J, with 8 bases between the two ends. The CDR3: CASSLLGPSGNTIYF. The CDR3 region has the DNA TGTGCCAGCAGCTTGCTGGGCCCCTCTGGAAACACCATATATTTT.

The V call is TRBV19, the J call TRBJ1-4; D might be TRBD1 (5 bases). The germline V and J ends were trimmed by 3 bases and 1 base, with 12 bases remaining between them. This CDR3 has 16 amino acids. CDR1 LNHDA and CDR2 SQIVND come from the germline V gene (reference sequence). The chain's CDR3 is CASSMRGVGTNEKLFF. The CDR3 DNA follows: TGTGCCAGTAGTATGCGGGGGGTGGGAACTAATGAAAAACTGTTTTTT.

The chain carries TRBV27 and TRBJ2-3; D gene uncertain. From germline, CDR1 is MNHEY and CDR2 SMNVEV (reference sequence). V was trimmed by 1 base and J by 0 bases, leaving 8 bases between them. The CDR3 length is 15 residues. CDR3 nucleotide sequence: TGTGCCAGCAGTTTATTGGGCCGTAGCACAGATACGCAGTATTTT. The encoded protein is CASSLLGRSTDTQYF.

This clone was counted once. The V and J genes are TRBV19 and TRBJ1-1, with TRBD1 identical over 9 bases. The V segment lost 7 bases and the J segment 5 bases; nucleotides outside the gene matches: 8. Germline V gives CDR1 LNHDA, CDR2 SQIVND (reference sequence). The CDR3 spans 14 residues. The CDR3 here is CASNQQGASTEAFF. Here the CDR3 DNA reads TGTGCCAGTAACCAACAGGGGGCTTCAACTGAAGCTTTCTTT.

This clone has just a few counts. V and J are TRBV28 and TRBJ1-3; D may be TRBD1 (6 bases). Trimming removed 6 bases at V and 0 bases at J, with 12 bases between. CDR3 length: 15 amino acids. Germline-derived CDR1 and CDR2 are MDHEN and SYDVKM. The CDR3 here is CASRTHRDSGNTIYF. In nucleotides, the CDR3 is TGTGCCAGCAGGACTCACAGGGACTCTGGAAACACCATATATTTT.